This T cell receptor (beta chain) was recovered during a study of T cell repertoires in cytomegalovirus infection. In the study overall: A matching HLA type, together with CMV infection, was signaled by public TCR beta signatures. Study-wide findings and caveats: HLA-C-restricted, CMV-specific TCR beta clonotypes were dominant ex vivo. Carriers of CMV and the relevant HLA type were discriminated by public TCR beta frequency.

As to this clonotype: The antigen is unknown. This may come from a read error, since a much larger clone is one base off. In this CDR3 the conserved last residue, phenylalanine or tryptophan, is missing, so a read error is likely.

TCRdb independently ran MiXCR on the reads; one entry per CDR3 protein. The sample includes some 450,000 distinct CDR3 sequences, roughly 30% of them seen just once. This clonotype was obtained from a human donor in good health (CMV status not recorded). Some clones in this sample may be carry-over from other donors' samples. The sequencing sample was made of PBMCs.

The CDR3 reads CASSGRRDGNSPLHL. The CDR3 region has the DNA TGTGCCAGCAGCGGCCGCCGGGACGGGAATTCACCCCTCCACTTG. This sequence joins TRBV7-2 and TRBJ1-6; D might be TRBD1 (5 bases). The germline V gene encodes CDR1 SGHTA and CDR2 FQGNSA. The ends were cut back, 5 bases at V and 7 bases at J, with 15 bases in the middle. The CDR3 consists of 15 residues.